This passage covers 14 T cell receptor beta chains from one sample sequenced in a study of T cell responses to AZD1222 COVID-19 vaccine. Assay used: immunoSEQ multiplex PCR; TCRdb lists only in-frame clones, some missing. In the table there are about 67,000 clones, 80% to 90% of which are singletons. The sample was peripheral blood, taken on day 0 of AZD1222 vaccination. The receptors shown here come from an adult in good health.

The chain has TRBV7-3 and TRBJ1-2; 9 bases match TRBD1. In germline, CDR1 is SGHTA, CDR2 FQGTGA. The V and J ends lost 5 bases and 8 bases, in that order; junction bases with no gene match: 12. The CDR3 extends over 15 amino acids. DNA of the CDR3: TGTGCCAGCAGCCGAAATGGACGGACAGGGGAAGGCTACACCTTC. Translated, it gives CASSRNGRTGEGYTF.

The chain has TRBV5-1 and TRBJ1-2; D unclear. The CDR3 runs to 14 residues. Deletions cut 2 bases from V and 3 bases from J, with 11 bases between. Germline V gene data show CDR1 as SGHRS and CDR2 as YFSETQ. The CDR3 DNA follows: TGCGCCAGCAGCTTACAGACGCAGGACTATGGCTACACCTTC. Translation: CASSLQTQDYGYTF.

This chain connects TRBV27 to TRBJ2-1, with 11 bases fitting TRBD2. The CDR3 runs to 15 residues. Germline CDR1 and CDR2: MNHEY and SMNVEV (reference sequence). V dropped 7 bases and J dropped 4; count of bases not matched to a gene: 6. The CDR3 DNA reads TGTGCCAGCATCCTGATAGCGGGAGGGTACAATGAGCAGTTCTTC. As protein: CASILIAGGYNEQFF.

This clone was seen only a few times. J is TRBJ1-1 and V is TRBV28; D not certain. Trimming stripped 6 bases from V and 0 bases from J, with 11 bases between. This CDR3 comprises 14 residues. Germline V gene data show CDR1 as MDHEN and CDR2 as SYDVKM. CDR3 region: CASSRAQVNTEAFF. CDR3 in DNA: TGTGCCAGCAGCCGAGCTCAGGTGAACACTGAAGCTTTCTTT.

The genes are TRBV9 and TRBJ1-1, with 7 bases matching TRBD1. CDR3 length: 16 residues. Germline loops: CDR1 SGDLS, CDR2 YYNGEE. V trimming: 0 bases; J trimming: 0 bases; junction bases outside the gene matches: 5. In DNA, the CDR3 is TGTGCCAGCAGCGTAGCGACAGGGAGTATGAACACTGAAGCTTTCTTT. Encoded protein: CASSVATGSMNTEAFF. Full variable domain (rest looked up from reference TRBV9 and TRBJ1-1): DSGVTQTPKHLITATGQRVTLRCSPRSGDLSVYWYQQSLDQGLQFLIQYYNGEERAKGNILERFSAQQFPDLHSELNLSSLELGDSALYFCASSVATGSMNTEAFFGQGTRLTVV.

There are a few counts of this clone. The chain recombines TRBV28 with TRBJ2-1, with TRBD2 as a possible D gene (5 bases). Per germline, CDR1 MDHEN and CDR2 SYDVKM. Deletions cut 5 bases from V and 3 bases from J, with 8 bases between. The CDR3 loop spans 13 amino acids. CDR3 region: CASSDGIYNEQFF. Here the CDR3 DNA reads TGTGCCAGCAGTGACGGGATCTACAATGAGCAGTTCTTC.

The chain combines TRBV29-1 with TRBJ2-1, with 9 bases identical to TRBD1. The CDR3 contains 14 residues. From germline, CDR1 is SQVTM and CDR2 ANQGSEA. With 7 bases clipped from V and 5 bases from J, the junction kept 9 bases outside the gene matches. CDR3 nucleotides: TGCAGCGGAGAAAACAGGGGGCCCCACAATGAGCAGTTCTTC. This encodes CSGENRGPHNEQFF.

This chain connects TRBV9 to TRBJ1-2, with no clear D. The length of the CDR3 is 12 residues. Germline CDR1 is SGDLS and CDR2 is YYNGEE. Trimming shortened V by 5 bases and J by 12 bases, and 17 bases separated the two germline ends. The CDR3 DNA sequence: TGTGCCAGCAGTCGTACCGGGGAAGCTGACACCTTC. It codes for CASSRTGEADTF.

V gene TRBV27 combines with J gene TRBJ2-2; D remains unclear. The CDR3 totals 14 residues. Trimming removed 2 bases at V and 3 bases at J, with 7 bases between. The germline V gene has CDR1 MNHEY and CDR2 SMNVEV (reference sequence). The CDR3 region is CASSLRIYTGELFF. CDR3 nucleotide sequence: TGTGCCAGCAGTTTAAGAATCTACACCGGGGAGCTGTTTTTT.

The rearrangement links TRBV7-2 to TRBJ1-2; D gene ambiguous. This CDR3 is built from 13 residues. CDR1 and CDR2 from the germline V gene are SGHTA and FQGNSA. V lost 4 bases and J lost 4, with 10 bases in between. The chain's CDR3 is CASSSQPLYGYTF. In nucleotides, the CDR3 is TGTGCCAGCAGCTCTCAGCCCCTCTATGGCTACACCTTC. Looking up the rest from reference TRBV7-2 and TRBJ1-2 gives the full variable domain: GAGVSQSPSNKVTEKGKDVELRCDPISGHTALYWYRQSLGQGLEFLIYFQGNSAPDKSGLPSDRFSAERTGGSVSTLTIQRTQQEDSAVYLCASSSQPLYGYTFGSGTRLTVV.

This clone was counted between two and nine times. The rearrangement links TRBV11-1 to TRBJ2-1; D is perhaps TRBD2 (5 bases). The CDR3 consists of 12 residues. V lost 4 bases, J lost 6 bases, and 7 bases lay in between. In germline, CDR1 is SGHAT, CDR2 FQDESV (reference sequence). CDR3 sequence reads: CASSYSVNEQFF. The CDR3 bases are TGTGCCAGCAGCTATAGCGTCAATGAGCAGTTCTTC. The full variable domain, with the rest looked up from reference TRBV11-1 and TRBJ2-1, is EAEVAQSPRYKITEKSQAVAFWCDPISGHATLYWYRQILGQGPELLVQFQDESVVDDSQLPKDRFSAERLKGVDSTLKIQPAELGDSAMYLCASSYSVNEQFFGPGTRLTVL.

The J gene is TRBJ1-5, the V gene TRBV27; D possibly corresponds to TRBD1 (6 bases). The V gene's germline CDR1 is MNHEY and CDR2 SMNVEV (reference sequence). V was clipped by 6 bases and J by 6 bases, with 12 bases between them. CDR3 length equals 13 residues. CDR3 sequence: CASSVTGTQPQHF. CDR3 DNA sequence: TGTGCCAGCAGCGTCACAGGGACTCAGCCCCAGCATTTT.

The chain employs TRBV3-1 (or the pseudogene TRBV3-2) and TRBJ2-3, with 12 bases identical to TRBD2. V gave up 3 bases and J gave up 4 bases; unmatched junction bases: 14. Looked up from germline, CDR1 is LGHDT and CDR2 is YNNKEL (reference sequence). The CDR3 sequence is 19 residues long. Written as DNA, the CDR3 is TGTGCCAGCAGCCAGCAAAGATGGGGGACTAGCGGGCGTTCAGATACGCAGTATTTT. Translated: CASSQQRWGTSGRSDTQYF.

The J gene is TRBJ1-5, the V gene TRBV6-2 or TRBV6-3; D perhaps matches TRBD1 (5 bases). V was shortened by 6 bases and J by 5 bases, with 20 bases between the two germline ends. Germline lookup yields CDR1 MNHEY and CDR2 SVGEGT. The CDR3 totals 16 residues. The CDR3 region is CASSGGPGNEHQPQHF. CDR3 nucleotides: TGTGCCAGCAGCGGTGGTCCAGGGAATGAACATCAGCCCCAGCATTTT.